This T cell receptor (beta chain) originates from a study of T cells after yellow fever vaccination. The wider study: Fractions low in cell number were prepared with SMART-Seq v4 Ultra Low Input.

5'RACE template switching generated TCR cDNA, adding a universal primer site and UMIs. TCRdb independently ran MiXCR on the 5' RACE reads; one entry per CDR3 protein. This table holds about 310,000 distinct CDR3 sequences, less than 4.5% found once. This clonotype was recorded at least ten times. Its cognate antigen is unknown. Germline loops: CDR1 SGHNT, CDR2 YYREEE (reference sequence). Trimming pared 4 bases from V and 2 bases from J, leaving 15 bases between. The CDR3 is 15 amino acids. Findings and limits, study-wide: Reappearance after the booster was seen for most primary-vaccination clones, at about 95% CD4 and around 90% CD8. Only a small proportion of the clonotypes turned up in both the CD4 and the CD8 compartments, likely arising from convergent recombination.

This receptor was identified in a man younger than 35 who received the YFV17D yellow fever vaccine. V and J are TRBV5-4 and TRBJ2-5, with D possibly being TRBD1 (5 bases). The sequenced sample was PBMCs, obtained on the day of the yellow fever booster vaccination. CDR3 bases: TGTGCCAGCAGCGCGAACAGTGGGGCGCAAGAGACCCAGTACTTC. The encoded protein is CASSANSGAQETQYF.